This T cell receptor (beta chain) was documented in a study of blood T cell repertoires in COVID-19. Assay used: immunoSEQ multiplex PCR; TCRdb lists only in-frame clones, some missing. The sample comprises about 160,000 clones, roughly 87% of which are singletons, and roughly 3.9% rests with the top ten. This CDR3 region has 16 residues. Germline V gives CDR1 MNHEY, CDR2 SVGAGI. Losses at the gene ends were 1 base for V and 4 bases for J; bases not matched to a gene: 6. The source of this sequence is a woman in her fifties or sixties who had recovered from COVID-19. Sequenced material: peripheral blood. The chain recombines TRBV6-5 with TRBJ2-2; 7 bases map to TRBD2. The CDR3 sequence is CASSYFRLAPTGELFF. CDR3 coding DNA: TGTGCCAGCAGTTACTTTCGACTAGCTCCCACCGGGGAGCTGTTTTTT.